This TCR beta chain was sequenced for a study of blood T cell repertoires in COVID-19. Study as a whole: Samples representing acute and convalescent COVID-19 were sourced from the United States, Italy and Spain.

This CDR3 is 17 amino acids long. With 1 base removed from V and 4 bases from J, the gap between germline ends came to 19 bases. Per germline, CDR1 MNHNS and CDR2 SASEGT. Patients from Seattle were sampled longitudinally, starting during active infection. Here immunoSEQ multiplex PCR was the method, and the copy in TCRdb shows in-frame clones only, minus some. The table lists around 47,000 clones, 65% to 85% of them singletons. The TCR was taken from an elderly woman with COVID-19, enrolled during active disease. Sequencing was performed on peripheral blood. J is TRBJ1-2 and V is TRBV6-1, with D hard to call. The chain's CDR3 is CASSEVGRPGRIYGYTF. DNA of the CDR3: TGTGCCAGCAGTGAAGTGGGCAGGCCGGGGAGGATCTATGGCTACACCTTC.